This passage covers 6 T cell receptor beta chains from one sample sequenced in a study of identical twins. From the 5' RACE reads, TCRdb called clonotypes with MiXCR, one entry per CDR3 protein. The sample has 350,000 to 450,000 distinct CDR3 sequences, less than 20% seen once; the top ten hold more than 10%. The sequencing input was naive T cells sorted from blood. All receptors derive from a man aged 50-59 years in good health.

This clonotype showed up many times. The V gene is TRBV12-3 or TRBV12-4, the J gene TRBJ1-5; D unclear. The CDR3 totals 13 residues. V dropped 3 bases and J dropped 3 bases, with 6 bases sitting between them. The CDR3 region has the DNA TGTGCCAGCAGTTTCACGTACAATCAGCCCCAGCATTTT. Its protein is CASSFTYNQPQHF.

This clonotype showed up just a few times. The chain is built from TRBV10-3 and TRBJ2-3; the D is unclear. In germline, CDR1 is ENHRY, CDR2 SYGVKD. This CDR3 contains 11 residues. Trimming stripped 4 bases from V and 6 bases from J, with 5 bases between. This CDR3 is CAISGSDTQYF. The CDR3 nucleotides read TGTGCCATCAGTGGCTCTGATACGCAGTATTTT.

This clonotype has ten or more counts. The chain uses TRBV27 and TRBJ2-3, with 12 bases that match TRBD2. CDR3 length: 15 residues. J gave up 14 bases and V 5 bases, and 14 bases lay outside the gene matches. CDR1 and CDR2 (germline): MNHEY, SMNVEV (reference sequence). The chain's CDR3 is CASSPLLAGGNPGYF. The DNA for the CDR3 is TGTGCCAGCAGTCCCCTACTAGCGGGGGGAAATCCGGGGTATTTT.

This clonotype was recorded a few times. The chain is built from TRBV5-1 and TRBJ2-2, with a possible D match to TRBD1 (6 bases). The CDR3 is made up of 14 amino acids. Trimming stripped 7 bases from V and 0 bases from J, with 10 bases between. In germline, CDR1 is SGHRS, CDR2 YFSETQ. CDR3 coding DNA: TGCGCCAGCCAGGACAGATCGAACACCGGGGAGCTGTTTTTT. Its protein is CASQDRSNTGELFF.

This clonotype was seen more than once but under ten times. This chain joins TRBV12-3 or TRBV12-4 and TRBJ2-2, with a possible D match to TRBD2 (5 bases). Trimming shortened V by 7 bases and J by 5 bases, and 8 bases separated the two germline ends. The CDR3 has 12 residues. Written as DNA, the CDR3 is TGTGCCAGCACCTCGGGGACCGGGGAGCTGTTTTTT. Its protein is CASTSGTGELFF.

The CDR3: CASSPGGPLYEQYF. The CDR3 DNA is TGTGCCAGCAGCCCAGGGGGCCCCCTGTACGAGCAGTACTTC. The V call is TRBV27, the J call TRBJ2-7; TRBD1 aligns across 8 bases. The CDR3 runs to 14 residues. V trimming: 6 bases; J trimming: 4 bases; junction bases outside the gene matches: 8. CDR1 and CDR2 (germline): MNHEY, SMNVEV (reference sequence).